The TCR beta chain under discussion was sequenced for a study of cytomegalovirus exposure and HLA in healthy donors (TCRdb year 2017). General notes on the study: According to a later analysis, the 100 to 150 validation repertoires were produced on the same platform as the roughly 600 repertoires of the first cohort. The aim of the study was to test whether cataloging public T cell receptors could identify signatures of past pathogen exposure. In addition to the first cohort of several hundred subjects, a separate validation cohort of 120 different subjects was used. To predict cytomegalovirus infection status, the study brought together high-throughput TCR immunosequencing, statistical association of individual TCRs with disease status, and machine learning.

Broad study findings and their caveats: A later analysis had no HLA typing for the validation cohort, so co-occurrence there was scored across all 130 or so repertoires. Of the cluster scores, approximately 95% were above 0 in a later analysis, which found that TCRs clustered in the first cohort also tended to co-occur in the 120 or so validation repertoires. It was suggested by the authors that the approach could potentially be generalized to other disease states and immunological phenotypes. The classifier was reported to diagnose cytomegalovirus status with high specificity and sensitivity in both the original cohort and the validation cohort. A few of the identified cytomegalovirus-associated TCR beta chains were confirmed in vitro to be specific for cytomegalovirus antigens. A total of 150 to 200 TCR beta chains were listed by the study as associated with cytomegalovirus. Most TCR sequences were seen in very few donors, while some public TCRs were found in many individuals.

Of note for this clone: No antigen is known for it. No qualities accompany the bases; no much larger clone lies one base away.

The donors were included in the validation cohort of roughly 130 subjects, a group kept apart from the roughly 700-subject first cohort. The library was generated by the immunoSEQ multiplex PCR assay. In the paper's pipeline: A statistical classification framework was built for diagnosing cytomegalovirus status from the catalog of TCR beta chain sequences. Drawn from immuneACCESS, this table holds only the in-frame rearrangements with V and J called that TCRdb kept. Clones are partly lost; checked studies trace under half to an unresolved V gene and leave the rest unexplained. D and trimming come from the DNA, and the V and J calls and clone size come from that table. The sample includes about 120,000 clones, with around 85% observed a single time. The ten largest clones capture roughly 1.9% of the sample. The source material was PBMCs. The receptor's source is a woman in her twenties or thirties in good health and CMV-seronegative.

The CDR3 reads CASSVGLEGPGELFF. Here is the DNA: TGTGCCAGCAGCGTGGGACTAGAGGGTCCCGGGGAGCTGTTTTTT. This chain joins TRBV9 to TRBJ2-2, with 8 junctional bases fitting TRBD2. From a lookup of the germline V gene, CDR1 and CDR2 are SGDLS and YYNGEE. Germline trimming: 2 bases from V, 6 bases from J; junction bases outside gene matches: 6. The cysteine opens and the phenylalanine closes a CDR3 of 15 amino acids. Solely the CDR3 DNA is kept, with 45 bases framed from the first base.